This TCR beta chain appears in the sequencing data of a study of radiation and T cells in renal cell carcinoma. Study-wide results and limits: Without pretreatment biopsies, baseline tumor clonotype presence was undetermined.

Worth noting for this clone: Its antigen is currently unknown.

This table comes from immunoSEQ multiplex PCR, and its TCRdb copy is limited to in-frame clones, with some not included. The sample has some 75,000 clones; roughly 82% are singletons. This CDR3 spans 15 amino acids. Germline CDR1 SGHAT, CDR2 FQNNGV. Trimming shortened V by 3 bases and J by 0 bases, and 10 bases separated the two germline ends. Time point defined: blood 2 weeks post-SBRT. As to treatment: 15 Gy SBRT to primary tumor, nephrectomy 4 weeks later. After SBRT, blood was collected at 2 and 4 weeks, plus baseline. The V and J genes are TRBV11-2 and TRBJ2-3; TRBD2 is a possible D gene (5 bases). This sample comprised blood, obtained from a patient whose treatment included radiotherapy and nephrectomy. This clonotype was sampled from a man between 60 and 75 years old with renal cell carcinoma. The CDR3 nucleotides read TGTGCCAGCAGCTTGGCTAGCCTTAGCACAGATACGCAGTATTTT. Its protein product is CASSLASLSTDTQYF.